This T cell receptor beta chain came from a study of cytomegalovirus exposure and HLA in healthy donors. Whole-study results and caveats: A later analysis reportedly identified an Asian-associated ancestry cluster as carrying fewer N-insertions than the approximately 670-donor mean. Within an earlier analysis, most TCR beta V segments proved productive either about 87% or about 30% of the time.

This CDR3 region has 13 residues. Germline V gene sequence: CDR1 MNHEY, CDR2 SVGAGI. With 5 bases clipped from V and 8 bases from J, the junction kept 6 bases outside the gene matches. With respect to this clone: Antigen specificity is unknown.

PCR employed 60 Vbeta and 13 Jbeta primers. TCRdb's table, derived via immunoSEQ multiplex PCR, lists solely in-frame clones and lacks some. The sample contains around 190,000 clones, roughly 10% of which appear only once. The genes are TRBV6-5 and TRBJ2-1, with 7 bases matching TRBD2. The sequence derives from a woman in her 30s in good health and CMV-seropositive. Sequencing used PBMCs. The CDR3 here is CASSTGGRDEQFF. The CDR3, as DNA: TGTGCCAGCAGTACCGGGGGGAGAGATGAGCAGTTCTTC.